The 24 T cell receptor beta chains below all came from one sample that was sequenced in a study of blood T cell repertoires in COVID-19. Sequencing was performed with immunoSEQ multiplex PCR; in TCRdb, only in-frame clones are kept and a portion is missing. The sample has about 290,000 clones, approximately 80% seen once; the top ten hold around 4%. The sequencing sample was made of peripheral blood. All receptors derive from a woman aged 45-60 years with active or convalescent COVID-19.

The chain recombines TRBV5-4 with TRBJ1-3; the D is unclear. With 4 bases removed from V and 7 bases from J, the gap between germline ends came to 12 bases. Germline V gene sequence: CDR1 SGHNT, CDR2 YYREEE (reference sequence). The CDR3 is 13 amino acids. The CDR3 sequence is CASSPGGSNTIYF. The DNA of the CDR3 is TGTGCCAGCAGCCCCGGCGGGTCGAACACCATATATTTT.

The rearrangement links TRBV27 to TRBJ1-2; 9 bases agree with TRBD1. The V gene's germline CDR1 is MNHEY and CDR2 SMNVEV (reference sequence). This CDR3 contains 14 residues. After removal of 2 bases from V and 6 bases from J, the junction contained 4 bases not matched to a gene. The CDR3 DNA sequence: TGTGCCAGCAGTTTAGTTGGACAGGGGAATGGCTACACCTTC. Its translation: CASSLVGQGNGYTF.

This chain uses TRBV7-2 with TRBJ2-5, with D maybe TRBD2 (6 bases). Per the germline V gene, CDR1 is SGHTA and CDR2 is FQGNSA. V lost 7 bases to trimming and J lost 5 bases, with 20 bases between them. The CDR3 is made up of 15 amino acids. The CDR3 reads CASTLLGGTPETQYF. Written as DNA, the CDR3 is TGTGCCAGCACCTTGCTGGGCGGGACCCCGGAGACCCAGTACTTC.

The chain couples TRBV28 to TRBJ1-3; D is uncertain. This CDR3 is 14 amino acids long. Germline V CDR1 and CDR2: MDHEN, SYDVKM. Trimming pared 4 bases from V and 0 bases from J, leaving 7 bases between. The CDR3 DNA reads as TGTGCCAGCAGTTCCCCGAGCTCTGGAAACACCATATATTTT. It yields the protein CASSSPSSGNTIYF. Looking up the rest from reference TRBV28 and TRBJ1-3 gives the full variable domain: DVKVTQSSRYLVKRTGEKVFLECVQDMDHENMFWYRQDPGLGLRLIYFSYDVKMKEKGDIPEGYSVSREKKERFSLILESASTNQTSMYLCASSSPSSGNTIYFGEGSWLTVV.

The CDR3: CASSQGLYYEQYF. In DNA, the CDR3 is TGTGCCAGCAGCCAAGGCCTCTACTACGAGCAGTACTTC. This chain joins TRBV3-1 (or the pseudogene TRBV3-2) and TRBJ2-7; D unclear. V was cut by 1 base and J by 3 bases, with 7 bases left in between. Germline-derived CDR1 and CDR2 are LGHDT and YNNKEL (reference sequence). CDR3 length: 13 amino acids.

This clone appeared a few times. The chain has TRBV19 and TRBJ2-7; D is uncertain. Germline CDR1 is LNHDA and CDR2 is SQIVND (reference sequence). The CDR3 is 14 residues long. V lost 2 bases, J lost 1 base, and 9 bases lay in between. The CDR3 reads CASSILVGSYEQYF. The CDR3 region has the DNA TGTGCCAGTAGTATATTGGTCGGTTCCTACGAGCAGTACTTC.

The chain uses TRBV27 and TRBJ2-1; 7 positions match TRBD2. The V segment lost 7 bases and the J segment 0 bases; nucleotides outside the gene matches: 15. CDR1 MNHEY and CDR2 SMNVEV come from the germline V gene (reference sequence). CDR3 size: 18 residues. In DNA form, the CDR3 reads TGTGCCAGCAAGGGACTATATGACGGCTCTAGCTCCTACAATGAGCAGTTCTTC. Translating it yields CASKGLYDGSSSYNEQFF.

Here the CDR3 DNA reads TGTGCCACCCTGAACAGACTAAATGAAAAACTGTTTTTT. Its protein product is CATLNRLNEKLFF. The rearrangement uses TRBV28 and TRBJ1-4, with unresolved D. The CDR3 has 13 residues. V lost 10 bases to trimming and J lost 5 bases, with 14 bases between them. Per germline, CDR1 MDHEN and CDR2 SYDVKM.

This clone has more than one count but fewer than ten. This chain uses TRBV6-5 with TRBJ1-5; 9 bases align to TRBD1. CDR3 length: 15 residues. Germline V CDR1 and CDR2: MNHEY, SVGAGI. The V gene end was trimmed by 7 bases and the J gene end by 3 bases; junction bases not matched to a gene: 7. CDR3 residues: CASTPGDRDNQPQHF. DNA for the CDR3: TGTGCCAGCACCCCGGGGGACAGGGACAATCAGCCCCAGCATTTT.

In DNA form, the CDR3 reads TGCGCCAGCAGCGCCGGGACTAGCGGGAGGAGGCATGAGCAGTTCTTC. Translation gives CASSAGTSGRRHEQFF. This chain links TRBV5-1 with TRBJ2-1, with 15 bases matching TRBD2. Germline assignment: CDR1 SGHRS and CDR2 YFSETQ. The length of the CDR3 is 16 residues. The V gene end was trimmed by 4 bases and the J gene end by 8 bases; junction bases not matched to a gene: 7.

The chain is built from TRBV28 and TRBJ1-2, with 7 bases identical to TRBD1. J lost 5 bases, V lost 3 bases, and 12 bases had no gene match. Germline V gene lookup returns CDR1 MDHEN and CDR2 SYDVKM. The CDR3 is 16 amino acids. The CDR3 DNA follows: TGTGCCAGCAGTTTGTACCAAGGGGGCTCGGATTATGGCTACACCTTC. Protein product: CASSLYQGGSDYGYTF.

The gene calls are TRBV14 and TRBJ1-3; 10 nucleotides line up with TRBD1. The CDR3 is 21 residues long. V gave up 4 bases and J gave up 2 bases; unmatched junction bases: 20. Per the germline V gene, CDR1 is SGHDN and CDR2 is FVKESK. The CDR3 region has the DNA TGTGCCAGCAGCCTGTCATGGCCGAGACAGGGGGCTGTATTCGCTGGAAACACCATATATTTT. This gives the protein CASSLSWPRQGAVFAGNTIYF.

The chain recombines TRBV30 with TRBJ2-1; D call uncertain. V lost 0 bases and J 7 bases, leaving 13 bases between the germline ends. The CDR3 spans 14 residues. CDR1 GTSNPN and CDR2 SVGIG come from the germline V gene (reference sequence). CDR3 amino acids: CAWSVLVVENEQFF. The CDR3 region has the DNA TGTGCCTGGAGTGTCCTAGTAGTAGAGAATGAGCAGTTCTTC.

This sequence joins TRBV3-1 (or the pseudogene TRBV3-2) and TRBJ2-3; 8 nucleotides line up with TRBD2. Germline V CDR1 and CDR2: LGHDT, YNNKEL (reference sequence). Trimming removed 4 bases from V and 0 bases from J; junction bases left unmatched: 3. CDR3 length equals 15 residues. CDR3 sequence: CASSRGGGSTDTQYF. The CDR3 bases are TGTGCCAGCAGCCGGGGCGGGGGGAGCACAGATACGCAGTATTTT.

The V call is TRBV7-3, the J call TRBJ2-1; 9 bases agree with TRBD2. V lost 3 bases, J lost 2 bases, and 2 bases stayed unmatched. The CDR3 runs to 15 residues. Germline V gives CDR1 SGHTA, CDR2 FQGTGA. CDR3 DNA: TGTGCCAGCAGCTTGCTAGCGGGAACCTACAATGAGCAGTTCTTC. This encodes CASSLLAGTYNEQFF.

The chain employs TRBV4-2 and TRBJ1-2, with 8 bases fitting TRBD1. The CDR3 extends over 15 amino acids. V was pared by 0 bases and J by 7 bases, with 7 bases of the junction left unmatched. The germline CDR1 and CDR2 sequences are LGHNA and YNFKEQ. DNA for the CDR3: TGTGCCAGCAGCCAAGATCCTGGACAGGGCTTTGGCTACACCTTC. This codes for CASSQDPGQGFGYTF.

The gene calls are TRBV18 and TRBJ2-3; 14 bases align to TRBD2. Trimming took 3 bases from V and 3 from J; bases not matched to a gene: 11. Germline CDR1 is KGHSH and CDR2 is LQKENI. The CDR3 extends over 19 amino acids. CDR3 bases: TGTGCCAGCTCACCCACGGGACTAGCGGGAGCGCACCGTACAGATACGCAGTATTTT. It codes for CASSPTGLAGAHRTDTQYF.

The chain links TRBV10-2 to TRBJ1-4; no reliable D call. The CDR3 is 11 residues long. The ends were cut back, 7 bases at V and 13 bases at J, with 13 bases in the middle. From germline, CDR1 is WSHSY and CDR2 SAAADI. The CDR3 here is CASNFGRGLFF. CDR3 nucleotide sequence: TGCGCCAGCAACTTCGGCCGCGGACTGTTTTTT.

The rearrangement uses TRBV7-9 and TRBJ2-5, with 7 bases that match TRBD2. V shed 2 bases, J shed 4 bases, and the junction held 1 base outside the gene matches. The germline V gene has CDR1 SEHNR and CDR2 FQNEAQ (reference sequence). The CDR3 runs 13 residues. Here the CDR3 DNA reads TGTGCCAGCAGCTTAACGGGGGGAGAGACCCAGTACTTC. As protein: CASSLTGGETQYF.

V and J are TRBV3-1 (or the pseudogene TRBV3-2) and TRBJ2-7; D may be TRBD1 (5 bases). The germline CDR1 and CDR2 sequences are LGHDT and YNNKEL (reference sequence). This CDR3 comprises 14 residues. Trimming took off 0 bases at V and 0 bases at J, with 6 bases between the two ends. As DNA, the CDR3 is TGTGCCAGCAGCCAAGAGCAGGGCTCCTACGAGCAGTACTTC. Translating it yields CASSQEQGSYEQYF.

The gene calls are TRBV5-1 and TRBJ1-1; TRBD1 matches 7 bases. Trimming took 4 bases from V and 1 from J; bases not matched to a gene: 7. The V gene's germline CDR1 is SGHRS and CDR2 YFSETQ. The CDR3 has 15 residues. CDR3 residues: CASSLPRQGNTEAFF. Written as DNA, the CDR3 is TGCGCCAGCAGCCTCCCTCGACAGGGGAACACTGAAGCTTTCTTT. The full variable domain, its missing parts supplied by reference TRBV5-1 and TRBJ1-1, is KAGVTQTPRYLIKTRGQQVTLSCSPISGHRSVSWYQQTPGQGLQFLFEYFSETQRNKGNFPGRFSGRQFSNSRSEMNVSTLELGDSALYLCASSLPRQGNTEAFFGQGTRLTVV.

This clone was picked up a small number of times. The DNA for the CDR3 is TGTGCCAGCAGCGCTAACACGAGATTAGGGGGCCAGGGCTATGGCTACACCTTC. Its translation: CASSANTRLGGQGYGYTF. This chain links TRBV9 with TRBJ1-2; 7 positions agree with TRBD1. CDR3 length: 18 amino acids. Germline V gene sequence: CDR1 SGDLS, CDR2 YYNGEE. The junction had 18 bases not matched to a gene; V was cut back by 3 bases and J by 4 bases.

The chain recombines TRBV28 with TRBJ2-1; 9 bases fit TRBD2. Germline V gene data show CDR1 as MDHEN and CDR2 as SYDVKM. V dropped 6 bases and J dropped 15; count of bases not matched to a gene: 6. CDR3 size: 11 residues. This CDR3 is CASSLAGKRFF. The CDR3 nucleotides read TGTGCCAGCAGCCTAGCGGGAAAACGGTTCTTC.

The chain combines TRBV5-1 with TRBJ2-1, with no clear D. The germline V gene has CDR1 SGHRS and CDR2 YFSETQ. Between the trimmed V and J ends, which lost 5 bases and 4 bases, there was a span of 10 bases. The CDR3 is 13 residues long. Here the CDR3 DNA reads TGCGCCAGCAGGCCGAGAGGATACAATGAGCAGTTCTTC. Protein: CASRPRGYNEQFF.